A single T cell receptor (beta chain) is shown here with its context. The cohort comprised adults aged 18 to 89 years residing in about 25 US areas. Per the authors' pipeline: Amplification of reference gene primers provided the estimated nucleated cell counts. Measured with immunoSEQ multiplex PCR; TCRdb has only the in-frame clones, and not every one. V, J and clone size derive from that table, while D and trimming were established from the DNA sequence. The sample has 270,000 or so clones, over 80% seen once. With 7 bases removed from V and 1 base from J, the gap between germline ends came to 12 bases. Looked up from germline, CDR1 is SQVTM and CDR2 is ANQGSEA. The CDR3 sequence is 13 residues long. The sample belongs to a study of blood T cell repertoires in COVID-19.

This clonotype was obtained from a woman in her twenties or thirties with acute COVID-19. Specimen: PBMCs or T cells enriched from blood (not recorded which). The chain links TRBV29-1 to TRBJ2-3; D possibly corresponds to TRBD1 (5 bases). CDR3 in amino acids: CSGQGIGTDTQYF. In DNA form, the CDR3 reads TGCAGCGGCCAGGGTATCGGCACAGATACGCAGTATTTT.